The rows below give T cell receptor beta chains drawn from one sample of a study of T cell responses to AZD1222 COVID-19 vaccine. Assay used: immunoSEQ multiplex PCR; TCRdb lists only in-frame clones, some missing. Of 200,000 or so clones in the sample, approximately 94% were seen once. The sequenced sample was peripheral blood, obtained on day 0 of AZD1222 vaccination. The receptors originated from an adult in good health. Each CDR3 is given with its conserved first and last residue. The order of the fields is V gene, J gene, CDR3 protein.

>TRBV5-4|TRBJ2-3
CASSETSGRRFPDTQYF
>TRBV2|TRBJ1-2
CASSEGWDSTYGYTF
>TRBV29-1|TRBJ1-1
CSVRPQGNTEAFF
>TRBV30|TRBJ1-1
CAWRVDRVWEAFF
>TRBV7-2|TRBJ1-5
CASSFSDRGANQPQHF
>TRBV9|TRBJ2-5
CASSVAPLGLLGQETQYF
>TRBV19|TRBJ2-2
CASFDGNTGELFF
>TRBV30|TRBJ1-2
CAWTYRADGYTF
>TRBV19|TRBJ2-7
CASSTLAGGPLEQYF
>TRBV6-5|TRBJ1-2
CASRGQGMWGYTF
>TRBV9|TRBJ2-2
CASSGWWAGANTGELFF
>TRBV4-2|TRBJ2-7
CASSSGTSESEQYF
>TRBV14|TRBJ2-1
CASSQEFVGLAGGEQFF
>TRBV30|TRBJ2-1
CAWASGRNEQFF
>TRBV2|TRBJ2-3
CASSDTGTRVTDTQYF
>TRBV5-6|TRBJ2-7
CASSVPGTGRSEQYF
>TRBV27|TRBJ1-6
CASTLMGGLDNSPLHF
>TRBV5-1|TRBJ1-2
CASSPTGTGDGYTF
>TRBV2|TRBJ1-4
CASSIQGIEKLFF
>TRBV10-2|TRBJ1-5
CASSLGTSNQPQHF
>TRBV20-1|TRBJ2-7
CSASLQGTHEQYF
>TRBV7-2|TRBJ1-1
CASSKSGFEAFF
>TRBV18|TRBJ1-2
CASSPQRSGAKNYGYTF
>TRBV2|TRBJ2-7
CASTPSGAYEQYF
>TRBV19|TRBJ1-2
CASSIESGYGYTF
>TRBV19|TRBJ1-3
CASSRRLGDEAANTIYF
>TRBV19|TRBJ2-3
CASSSQGKDTQYF
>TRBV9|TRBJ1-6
CASSVGDGSNSPLHF
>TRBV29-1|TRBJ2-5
CSVLGQTYQETQYF
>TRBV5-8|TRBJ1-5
CASSFLDRTDSNQPQHF
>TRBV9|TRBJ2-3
CASSVAAVQDTQYF
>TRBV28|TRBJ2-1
CASSQHGTGGAHEQFF
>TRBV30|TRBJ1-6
CACRVTGRKSYNSPLHF
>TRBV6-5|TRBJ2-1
CASSLASGSWLF
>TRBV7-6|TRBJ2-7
CASSWGSGTSGYEQYF
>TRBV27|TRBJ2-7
CASSSSRGPYEQYF
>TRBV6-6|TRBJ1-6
CASSYARQAINSPLHF
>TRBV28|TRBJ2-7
CASTDGLAGVYEQYF
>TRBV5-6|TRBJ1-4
CASSLAQGVNEKLFF
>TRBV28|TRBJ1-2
CASSRIGGRGPYGYTF
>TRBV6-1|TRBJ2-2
CASSDRAVSGELFF
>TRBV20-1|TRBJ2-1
CSASPRQGVYNEQFF
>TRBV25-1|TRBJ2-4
CASRPQGAAKNIQYF
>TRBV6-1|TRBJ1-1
CASSGPGTGMNTEAFF
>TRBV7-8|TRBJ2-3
CASSLVVGQGTDTQYF
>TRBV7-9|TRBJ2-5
CASSSPPGQGQETQYF
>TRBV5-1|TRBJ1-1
CASQEGRNTEAFF
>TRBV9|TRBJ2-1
CASSELAGSSYNEQFF
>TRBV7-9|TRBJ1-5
CASSKGGGTQPQHF